A selection of T cell receptor beta chains follows, all from one sample in a study of PD-L1 blockade in urothelial cancer. Generated by immunoSEQ multiplex PCR, the TCRdb table keeps only in-frame clones and is missing some. Of about 52,000 clones listed, under 90% are singletons. The sequences come from PBMCs, collected around atezolizumab (anti-PD-L1) treatment. These receptors were collected from a man aged 35 to 55 with urothelial cancer. Each CDR3 is given with its conserved first and last residue. The order of the fields is J gene, D gene, V gene, clone size, CDR3 DNA, CDR3 protein. D genes are given only for firm matches. A clone size is listed for some rows: how often the clone was seen (once, few, many), or a class if it is expanded.

j_call: TRBJ1-5; d_call: TRBD1; v_call: TRBV28; clone_size: NA; cdr3_nt: TGTGCCAGCAGTCGAGCCGGGACAGGCAATCAGCCCCAGCATTTT; cdr3_aa: CASSRAGTGNQPQHF
j_call: TRBJ2-1; d_call: TRBD1; v_call: TRBV4-1; clone_size: NA; cdr3_nt: TGCGCCAGCAGCCGGAACCTAGGACAGGTGAGCTCCTACAATGAGCAGTTCTTC; cdr3_aa: CASSRNLGQVSSYNEQFF
j_call: TRBJ2-3; d_call: TRBD1; v_call: TRBV7-6; clone_size: few; cdr3_nt: TGTGCCAGCAGCTTAACGGACAGGGTGACAGATACGCAGTATTTT; cdr3_aa: CASSLTDRVTDTQYF
j_call: TRBJ2-4; d_call: TRBD2; v_call: TRBV28; clone_size: NA; cdr3_nt: TGTGCCAGCAGTACGGCTAGCGGCAAAAACATTCAGTACTTC; cdr3_aa: CASSTASGKNIQYF
j_call: TRBJ2-3; d_call: NA; v_call: TRBV10-3; clone_size: once; cdr3_nt: TGTGTCATCAGTAAGGGGGGCGGGAGCTTAGATACGCAGTATTTT; cdr3_aa: CVISKGGGSLDTQYF
j_call: TRBJ2-7; d_call: TRBD1; v_call: TRBV19; clone_size: NA; cdr3_nt: TGTGCCAGTAGTATAGCGGTCGGGACAGGGGTCGACGAGCAGTACTTC; cdr3_aa: CASSIAVGTGVDEQYF
j_call: TRBJ2-1; d_call: NA; v_call: TRBV28; clone_size: NA; cdr3_nt: TGTGCCAGCAGTTTAGTCGGGTCGATAACCTACAATGAGCAGTTCTTC; cdr3_aa: CASSLVGSITYNEQFF
j_call: TRBJ1-2; d_call: TRBD1; v_call: TRBV19; clone_size: NA; cdr3_nt: TGTGCCAGTAGTAGCCCAGGGGGCGCGGGCTATGGCTACACCTTC; cdr3_aa: CASSSPGGAGYGYTF
j_call: TRBJ1-3; d_call: NA; v_call: TRBV28; clone_size: NA; cdr3_nt: TGTGCCAGCAAAATGGGCGGGTCAGATGGAAACACCATATATTTT; cdr3_aa: CASKMGGSDGNTIYF
j_call: TRBJ2-3; d_call: TRBD2; v_call: TRBV9; clone_size: NA; cdr3_nt: TGTGCCAGCAGCGTAGAGCCTAGCGGGAGAACAGATACGCAGTATTTT; cdr3_aa: CASSVEPSGRTDTQYF
j_call: TRBJ1-1; d_call: NA; v_call: TRBV7-9; clone_size: NA; cdr3_nt: TGTGCCAGCAGCTTAGGGGAGACCGTTCTCAAAGCTTTCTTT; cdr3_aa: CASSLGETVLKAFF
j_call: TRBJ1-3; d_call: NA; v_call: TRBV7-2; clone_size: NA; cdr3_nt: TGTGCCAGCAGCTTATCTAACACCATATATTTT; cdr3_aa: CASSLSNTIYF
j_call: TRBJ2-7; d_call: TRBD1; v_call: TRBV6-4; clone_size: NA; cdr3_nt: TGTGCCAGCAGTCGCTCATACGGACAGGGCTACGAGCAGTACTTC; cdr3_aa: CASSRSYGQGYEQYF
j_call: TRBJ1-5; d_call: NA; v_call: TRBV27; clone_size: NA; cdr3_nt: TGTGCCAGCAGGCAGAGACCCCTAGATCAGCCCCAGCATTTT; cdr3_aa: CASRQRPLDQPQHF
j_call: TRBJ2-1; d_call: NA; v_call: TRBV5-6; clone_size: NA; cdr3_nt: TGTGCCAGCAGCACTGACAATGAGCAGTTCTTC; cdr3_aa: CASSTDNEQFF
j_call: TRBJ2-1; d_call: TRBD2; v_call: TRBV5-1; clone_size: NA; cdr3_nt: TGCGCCACCCGACTAGCGGAATCCTACAATGAGCAGTTCTTC; cdr3_aa: CATRLAESYNEQFF
j_call: TRBJ2-3; d_call: NA; v_call: TRBV28; clone_size: NA; cdr3_nt: TGTGCCAGCAGGGACAGTGTCACAGATACGCAGTATTTT; cdr3_aa: CASRDSVTDTQYF
j_call: TRBJ2-1; d_call: TRBD2; v_call: TRBV27; clone_size: NA; cdr3_nt: TGTGCCAGCGCTCGTCCTAGCGGGAGGGCGAGCTCCTACAATGAGCAGTTCTTC; cdr3_aa: CASARPSGRASSYNEQFF
j_call: TRBJ1-2; d_call: NA; v_call: TRBV2; clone_size: NA; cdr3_nt: TGTGCCAGCAGGGGCCAGCCATATGGCTACACCTTC; cdr3_aa: CASRGQPYGYTF
j_call: TRBJ2-1; d_call: TRBD2; v_call: TRBV6-5; clone_size: NA; cdr3_nt: TGTGCCAGCATTCTACTAGCGGGAGGACACAATGAGCAGTTCTTC; cdr3_aa: CASILLAGGHNEQFF
j_call: TRBJ2-5; d_call: TRBD2; v_call: TRBV10-3; clone_size: NA; cdr3_nt: TGTGCCAGCATGCCTAGCGGGGGGGGAGAGACCCAGTACTTC; cdr3_aa: CASMPSGGGETQYF
j_call: TRBJ1-1; d_call: NA; v_call: TRBV18; clone_size: NA; cdr3_nt: TGTGCCAGCTCTCCCCAGGGTAAGGGGATTGAAGCTTTCTTT; cdr3_aa: CASSPQGKGIEAFF
j_call: TRBJ2-1; d_call: TRBD2; v_call: TRBV9; clone_size: NA; cdr3_nt: TGTGCCAGCAGCCAACTAGCGGGAGGTCTCAATGAGCAGTTCTTC; cdr3_aa: CASSQLAGGLNEQFF
j_call: TRBJ2-7; d_call: TRBD1; v_call: TRBV5-1; clone_size: NA; cdr3_nt: TGCGCCAGCACCGCTCCGACAGGGGTCTACGAGCAGTACTTC; cdr3_aa: CASTAPTGVYEQYF
j_call: TRBJ2-7; d_call: TRBD2; v_call: TRBV7-9; clone_size: NA; cdr3_nt: TGTGCCAGCAGCCAGGGAGGGTACGAGCAGTACTTC; cdr3_aa: CASSQGGYEQYF
j_call: TRBJ2-5; d_call: NA; v_call: TRBV7-2; clone_size: once; cdr3_nt: TGTGCCAGCAGCTTAGGACTGACGGGAAGAGAGACCCAGTACTTC; cdr3_aa: CASSLGLTGRETQYF
j_call: TRBJ2-1; d_call: TRBD1; v_call: TRBV6-5; clone_size: NA; cdr3_nt: TGTGCCAGCAGGGACAGGGGGACATACAATGAGCAGTTCTTC; cdr3_aa: CASRDRGTYNEQFF